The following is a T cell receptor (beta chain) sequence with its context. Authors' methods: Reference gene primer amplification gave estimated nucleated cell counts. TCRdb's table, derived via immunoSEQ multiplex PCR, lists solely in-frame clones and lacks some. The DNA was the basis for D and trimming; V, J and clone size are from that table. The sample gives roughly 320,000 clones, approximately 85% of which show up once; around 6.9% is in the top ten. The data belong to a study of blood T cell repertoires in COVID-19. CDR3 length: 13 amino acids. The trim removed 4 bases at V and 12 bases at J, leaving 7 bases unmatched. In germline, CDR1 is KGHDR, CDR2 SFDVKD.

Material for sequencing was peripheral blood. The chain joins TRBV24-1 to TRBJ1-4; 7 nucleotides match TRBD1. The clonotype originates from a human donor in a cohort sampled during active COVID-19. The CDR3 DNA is TGTGCCACCAGTGACGAGACAGGGCATCAACTGTTTTTT. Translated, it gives CATSDETGHQLFF.